This TCR beta chain was documented in a study of T cell responses to AZD1222 COVID-19 vaccine. The study, taken as a whole, reports: Repertoires were collected only later (after the peak T cell response had occurred).

Note on this clone: Its target is not known.

V was clipped by 6 bases and J by 6 bases; unmatched bases: 8. The CDR3 has 16 amino acids. Germline V gives CDR1 SGHNT, CDR2 YYREEE (reference sequence). The method was immunoSEQ multiplex PCR; TCRdb's version includes in-frame clones alone and lacks a portion of them. This sample has about 120,000 clones, with around 90% found just once. This clonotype originated in an adult who received the AZD1222 COVID-19 vaccine. The rearrangement uses TRBV5-4 and TRBJ2-2; 13 bases map to TRBD2. The sample in question was peripheral blood, obtained 28 days after the second AZD1222 dose. The CDR3 nucleotides are TGTGCCAGCACCAGCATGGGACTAGCGGGACCCGGGGAGCTGTTTTTT. Its translation is CASTSMGLAGPGELFF.